This TCR beta chain was sequenced for a study of vaccination and CD4 T cells after COVID-19. Turning to the study itself: Ranging from 14 to 241, the interval between dose two and post-vaccine sampling had a median of about 76 days. Whole-study findings and limits: The study examined relatively few convalescent patients and included no early post-infection timepoints.

The CDR3 has 14 residues. The germline CDR1 and CDR2 sequences are MNHNS and SASEGT. V was pared by 4 bases and J by 1 base, with 8 bases between. Indicated treatment: approximately nine-day PBMC culture with coronavirus spike peptide pools or control peptides (ViraFEST assay). Investigators obtained the unexposed donor's CD4+ T cells before the COVID-19 pandemic (2011-2018). Probing of unexposed-donor CD4+ T cells with SARS-CoV-2 S/N and four cold-coronavirus spikes was done, cells permitting. In the case of this clonotype: Its antigen is as yet unknown.

An Oncomine TCR Beta short-read assay was used to sequence the DNA from cultured CD4+ T cells. Using the QIAamp micro DNA kit, genomic DNA was extracted from the CD4+ T cells that had been cultured. TCRdb re-called the PCR reads through MiXCR, storing one row per CDR3 protein. The sample has about 5,500 distinct CDR3 sequences, approximately 39% seen once. Sequenced: CD4+ T cells from blood, cultured in vitro. The rearrangement links TRBV6-1 to TRBJ1-5, with D hard to call. This receptor was obtained from a human donor in good health. The CDR3, as DNA: TGTGCCAGCAGTGGAAAATTCAGCAATCAGCCCCAGCATTTT. Its translation: CASSGKFSNQPQHF.